The rows below give T cell receptor beta chains drawn from one sample of a study of cytomegalovirus exposure and HLA in healthy donors. This table comes from immunoSEQ multiplex PCR, and its TCRdb copy is limited to in-frame clones, with some not included. The table records some 150,000 clones, around 64% of them present only once. Sequenced: PBMCs. All receptors derive from a woman younger than 45 in good health and CMV-seronegative. Both conserved end residues are part of each CDR3. Fields, in order: V gene, CDR3 length, CDR3 protein.

>TRBV19|17
CASNMPGQEKMNTEAFF
>TRBV29-1|15
CSVARTSGRQDTQYF
>TRBV2|14
CASSEASGANVLTF
>TRBV19|15
CASSIVPVMNTEAFF
>TRBV6-5|12
CASSLGGSEQYF
>TRBV28|16
CASSFLAGVVGDEQFF
>TRBV28|14
CASRPRTPGNTIYF
>TRBV5-4|16
CASWWTSGRPEETQYF
>TRBV5-6|16
CASSLGYRERQEKLFF
>TRBV6-5|14
CASSLSELSETQYF
>TRBV7-9|14
CASRRPEGGNEQFF
>TRBV28|17
CASSLPSLSGRQYEQYF
>TRBV19|14
CASSTGSSGTEAFF
>TRBV5-1|17
CASSLALSGGSYNEQFF
>TRBV7-2|14
CASSLALEGHTIYF
>TRBV14|19
CASSGRGLTGKIGRTEAFF
>TRBV5-4|16
CASSVGTSGRGDEQFF
>TRBV6-5|15
CASSPARGAGTEAFF
>TRBV28|15
CASKRSLSGANVLTF
>TRBV4-3|16
CASSHISGDSRETQYF
>TRBV9|15
CASSEDRVFINEQFF